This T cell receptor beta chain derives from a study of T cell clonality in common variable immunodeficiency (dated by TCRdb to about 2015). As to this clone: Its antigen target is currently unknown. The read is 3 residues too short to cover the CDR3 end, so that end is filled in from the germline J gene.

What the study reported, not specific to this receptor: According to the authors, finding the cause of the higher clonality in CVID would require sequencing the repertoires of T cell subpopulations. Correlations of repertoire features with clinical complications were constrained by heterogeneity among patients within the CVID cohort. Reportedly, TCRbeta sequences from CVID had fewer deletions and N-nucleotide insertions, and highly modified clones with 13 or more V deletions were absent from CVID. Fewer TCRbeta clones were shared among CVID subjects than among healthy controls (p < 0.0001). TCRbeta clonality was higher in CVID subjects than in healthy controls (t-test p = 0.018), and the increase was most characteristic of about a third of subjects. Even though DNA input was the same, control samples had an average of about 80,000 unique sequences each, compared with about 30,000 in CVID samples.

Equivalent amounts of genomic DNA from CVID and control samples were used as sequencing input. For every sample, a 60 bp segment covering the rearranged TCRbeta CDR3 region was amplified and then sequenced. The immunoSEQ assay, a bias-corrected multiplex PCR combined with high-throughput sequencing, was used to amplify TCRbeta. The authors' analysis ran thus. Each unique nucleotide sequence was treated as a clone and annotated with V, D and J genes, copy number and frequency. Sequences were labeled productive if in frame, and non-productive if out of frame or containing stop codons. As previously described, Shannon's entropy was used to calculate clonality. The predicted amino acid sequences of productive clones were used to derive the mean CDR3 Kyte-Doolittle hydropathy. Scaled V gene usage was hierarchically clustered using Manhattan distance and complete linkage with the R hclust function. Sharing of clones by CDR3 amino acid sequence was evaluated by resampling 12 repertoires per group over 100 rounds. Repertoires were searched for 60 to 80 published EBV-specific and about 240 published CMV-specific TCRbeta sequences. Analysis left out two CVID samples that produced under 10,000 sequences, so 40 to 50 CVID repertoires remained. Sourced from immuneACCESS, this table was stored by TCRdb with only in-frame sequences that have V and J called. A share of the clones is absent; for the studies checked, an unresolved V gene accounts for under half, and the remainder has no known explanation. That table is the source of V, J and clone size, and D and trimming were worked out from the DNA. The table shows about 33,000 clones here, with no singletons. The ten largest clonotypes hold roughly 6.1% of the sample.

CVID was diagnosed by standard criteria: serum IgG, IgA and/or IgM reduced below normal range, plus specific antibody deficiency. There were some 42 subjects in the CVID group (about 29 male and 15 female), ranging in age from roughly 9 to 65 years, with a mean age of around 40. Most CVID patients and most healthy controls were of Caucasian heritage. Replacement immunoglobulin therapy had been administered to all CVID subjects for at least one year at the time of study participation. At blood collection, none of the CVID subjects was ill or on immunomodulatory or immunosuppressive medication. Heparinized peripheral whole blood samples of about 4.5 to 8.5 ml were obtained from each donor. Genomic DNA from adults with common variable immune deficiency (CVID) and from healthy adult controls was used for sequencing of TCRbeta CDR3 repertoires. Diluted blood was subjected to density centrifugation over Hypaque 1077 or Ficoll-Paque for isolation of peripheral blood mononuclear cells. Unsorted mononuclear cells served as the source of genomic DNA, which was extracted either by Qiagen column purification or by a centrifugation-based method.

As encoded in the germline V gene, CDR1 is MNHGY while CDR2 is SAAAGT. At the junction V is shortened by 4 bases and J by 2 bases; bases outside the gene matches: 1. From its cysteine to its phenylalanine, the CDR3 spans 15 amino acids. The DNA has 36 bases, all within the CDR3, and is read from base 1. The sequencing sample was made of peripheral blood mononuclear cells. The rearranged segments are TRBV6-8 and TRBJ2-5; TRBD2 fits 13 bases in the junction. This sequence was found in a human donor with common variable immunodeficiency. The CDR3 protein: CASSSLAGGQETQYF. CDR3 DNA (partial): TGTGCCAGCAGTTCACTAGCGGGGGGGCAAGAGACC.